The rows below give T cell receptor beta chains drawn from one sample of a study of T cell clonotyping in hematopoietic cell transplantation. Profiled with immunoSEQ multiplex PCR; TCRdb holds only in-frame clones, not every one. The sample holds about 4,600 clones, about three quarters seen once. Sequencing was performed on peripheral blood mononuclear cells, taken 100 days after allogeneic stem cell transplant. Receptors were obtained from a female patient in her fifties or sixties who had an allogeneic stem cell transplant from an unrelated donor, so the T cells may come from the graft donor. Some clones in this sample may be carry-over from other donors' samples. CDR3s include the opening cysteine and the closing phenylalanine or tryptophan. The D gene is left open where the match is weak. Clone size is given for some rows only: seen once, a few or many times, or a class if the clone is expanded.

CDR3nt	CDR3aa	d_gene	j_gene	abundance	v_gene
TGTGCCAGCAGCGTCGCCGCGGGGGGGATCGTAGATACGCAGTATTTT	CASSVAAGGIVDTQYF	TRBD2	TRBJ2-3	.	TRBV9
TGTGCCAGTAGTAGACTCCTGATCTCTGGAAACACCATATATTTT	CASSRLLISGNTIYF	.	TRBJ1-3	.	TRBV19
TGTGCCAGTAGTATAGGGGCAGGCTCTAACACGGATACGCAGTATTTT	CASSIGAGSNTDTQYF	.	TRBJ2-3	.	TRBV19
TGTGCCACCAGCAGAGATAAGGGGACGGACTATGGCTACACCTTC	CATSRDKGTDYGYTF	.	TRBJ1-2	few	TRBV15
TGCAGCGTATTGACAGGGTCAGAGACCCAGTACTTC	CSVLTGSETQYF	TRBD1	TRBJ2-5	.	TRBV29-1
TGTGCCAGCAGTGACTCACATGAAAGGGGAGGCTACACCTTC	CASSDSHERGGYTF	.	TRBJ1-2	.	TRBV6-4
TGTGCCAGCAGTGAATCCGGCGGGGGGTCCCTGTATGAGCAGTTCTTC	CASSESGGGSLYEQFF	TRBD2	TRBJ2-1	.	TRBV25-1
TGTGCCATCAGTGAAAGTTCCAGGGTCTACGAGCAGTACTTC	CAISESSRVYEQYF	.	TRBJ2-7	.	TRBV10-3
TGCGCCAGCAGCCCCCGGGACAGATCCACCGGGGAGCTGTTTTTT	CASSPRDRSTGELFF	TRBD1	TRBJ2-2	.	TRBV4-1
TGTGCCAGTAGTATCGTAAAGGACGGCTACACCTTC	CASSIVKDGYTF	.	TRBJ1-2	.	TRBV19
TGTGCTAGTGGTTCGGGGGGAGTTGGGCAGCCCCAGCATTTT	CASGSGGVGQPQHF	.	TRBJ1-5	few	TRBV12-5
TGTGCCAGCAGCTTAGGACAAACCGGGTCGGAGCAGTACTTC	CASSLGQTGSEQYF	.	TRBJ2-7	.	TRBV11-3
TGTGCTAGCAGCTCCGTAGCGGGCCGACAAGAGACCCAGTACTTC	CASSSVAGRQETQYF	TRBD2	TRBJ2-5	.	TRBV7-7
TGTGCCAGTAGTATAAATCCTAGCGGGGGGGGTCGCACAGATACGCAGTATTTT	CASSINPSGGGRTDTQYF	TRBD2	TRBJ2-3	.	TRBV19
TGTGCCAGCAGTTACTCGGGCGGGGGGGCAGATACGCAGTATTTT	CASSYSGGGADTQYF	TRBD2	TRBJ2-3	.	TRBV6-5
TGTGCCTGGAGCTGGCTGGGGCCTGGGGAGCAGTACTTC	CAWSWLGPGEQYF	.	TRBJ2-7	.	TRBV30
TGTGCCAGCAGGGAACGGTTGGGACCCCCGGGTGGCGAGCAGTACTTC	CASRERLGPPGGEQYF	.	TRBJ2-7	few	TRBV2
TGTGCCTGGAGTGAGACCACCTCTGGAAACACCATATATTTT	CAWSETTSGNTIYF	.	TRBJ1-3	.	TRBV30
TGTGCCAGCAGTCCCCGGGGGACAGGGGACACTGAAGCTTTCTTT	CASSPRGTGDTEAFF	TRBD1	TRBJ1-1	.	TRBV7-9
TGTGCCAGCAGTGAGGACAGGGTGGGTTCAGGTACGCAGTATTTT	CASSEDRVGSGTQYF	TRBD1	TRBJ2-3	once	TRBV2
TGTGCCAGCAGCTTGGCCGGGCAGGGTAGGCCGAACACTGAAGCTTTCTTT	CASSLAGQGRPNTEAFF	.	TRBJ1-1	.	TRBV5-4
TGCAGTGCTACAGGAGATGAGCAGTTCTTC	CSATGDEQFF	.	TRBJ2-1	.	TRBV20-1
TGTGCCAGCAGCTTATCGCGGCAGGGCATCGGATATGGCTACACCTTC	CASSLSRQGIGYGYTF	.	TRBJ1-2	.	TRBV7-9
TGTGCCTGGAGTTCCGACAGCGGCTACAATGAGCAGTTCTTC	CAWSSDSGYNEQFF	.	TRBJ2-1	.	TRBV30
TGTGCCAGCAGTGAAGGTTTTTGGAGCGGGGGGAACACCGGGGAGCTGTTTTTT	CASSEGFWSGGNTGELFF	TRBD2	TRBJ2-2	.	TRBV6-1
TGTGCCAGCAGTGACTCGTCCCCGACCGGGGAGCTGTTTTTT	CASSDSSPTGELFF	.	TRBJ2-2	.	TRBV6-4
TGTGCCAGCAGCTCACGGGGACAGGGGGCATATGGCTACACCTTC	CASSSRGQGAYGYTF	TRBD1	TRBJ1-2	.	TRBV7-8
TGTGCCAGTAGGACCGGACAGTACTCTGGAAACACCATATATTTT	CASRTGQYSGNTIYF	.	TRBJ1-3	once	TRBV19
TGCGCCAGCAGCCTGGACAGGACCGCCTACGAGCAGTACTTC	CASSLDRTAYEQYF	TRBD1	TRBJ2-7	once	TRBV4-1
TGTGCCTGGAACGTAGGGAACATGGGCGCTGAAGCTTTCTTT	CAWNVGNMGAEAFF	.	TRBJ1-1	few	TRBV30
TGCAGCGCGTATAAAAGGAACACCGGGGAGCTGTTTTTT	CSAYKRNTGELFF	.	TRBJ2-2	.	TRBV29-1
TGTGCCACCAGCACTCCCGACAGGGGCAGGTTTGGCTACACCTTC	CATSTPDRGRFGYTF	TRBD1	TRBJ1-2	few	TRBV15
TGTGCCAGTAGTATGACTAGCGGGGGGTACAATGAGCAGTTCTTC	CASSMTSGGYNEQFF	TRBD2	TRBJ2-1	large	TRBV19
TGTGCCAGCAGCCGCCCGCAGGGGGGCACAGATACGCAGTATTTT	CASSRPQGGTDTQYF	TRBD1	TRBJ2-3	once	TRBV27
TGCAGTGCTGGACTAAATTCACCCCTCCACTTT	CSAGLNSPLHF	.	TRBJ1-6	.	TRBV20-1
TGCGCCAGCAGCTTGGCCGCCTTAACTACAGATACGCAGTATTTT	CASSLAALTTDTQYF	.	TRBJ2-3	once	TRBV5-1
TGTGCCAGTAGTACCTCGGGGGGCCCCTACAATGAGCAGTTCTTC	CASSTSGGPYNEQFF	.	TRBJ2-1	.	TRBV19
TGTGCCAGCAGCTTAAGAGGGGGGTACGGGATGGGAGATACGCAGTATTTT	CASSLRGGYGMGDTQYF	.	TRBJ2-3	.	TRBV7-2
TGTGCCAGCAGTGTAGGGACAGGGACTACAGATACGCAGTATTTT	CASSVGTGTTDTQYF	TRBD1	TRBJ2-3	.	TRBV25-1
TGTGCCAGCAGCGTTCACGCAGGGTCCAATAATTCACCCCTCCACTTT	CASSVHAGSNNSPLHF	.	TRBJ1-6	.	TRBV9
TGTGCCAGCAGCTTAGAGGGCGGGGCGGATACGCAGTATTTT	CASSLEGGADTQYF	.	TRBJ2-3	.	TRBV7-7
TGTGCCAGCGAGTCCCCAGGGAACACTGAAGCTTTCTTT	CASESPGNTEAFF	.	TRBJ1-1	.	TRBV2
TGTGCCATCAGTTCTACAGGGGGGCCGAATGAAAAACTGTTTTTT	CAISSTGGPNEKLFF	TRBD1	TRBJ1-4	.	TRBV10-3
TGTGCCAGCAGCACTCGGACTAGCAGGGACCGGAATGAGCAGTTCTTC	CASSTRTSRDRNEQFF	TRBD2	TRBJ2-1	.	TRBV9
TGTGCCAGCAGTATATACAGGGGTGAAAAACTGTTTTTT	CASSIYRGEKLFF	TRBD1	TRBJ1-4	.	TRBV6-5
TGTGCCACCAGCAGTGGGGTGGGAGGTTTCGAGCAGTACTTC	CATSSGVGGFEQYF	.	TRBJ2-7	.	TRBV15
TGTGCCAGTAACCCGCCGGGGCCCAATCAGCCCCAGCATTTT	CASNPPGPNQPQHF	.	TRBJ1-5	.	TRBV19
TGTGCCAGCAGCTTAGATCGGGGGACGAGGGGGGGCTACACCTTC	CASSLDRGTRGGYTF	.	TRBJ1-2	.	TRBV11-2
TGTGCCAGTAGCCAAGGGGACAGCTCCAATCAGCCCCAGCATTTT	CASSQGDSSNQPQHF	TRBD1	TRBJ1-5	.	TRBV19
TGTGCCAGCAGCTTATTAGGCCGAACCTACGAGCAGTACTTC	CASSLLGRTYEQYF	.	TRBJ2-7	medium-sized	TRBV7-8
TGTGCCAGCAGCGACCTAGCGGGTATGCTCGGTCGGCAGTTCTTC	CASSDLAGMLGRQFF	TRBD2	TRBJ2-1	few	TRBV13
TGTGCCAGCAGCGTAGGGGCAGGGACCGTCTATGGCTACACCTTC	CASSVGAGTVYGYTF	.	TRBJ1-2	.	TRBV9
TGTGCCAGCAGCTCGAAGGGACGGGGGGAAGGGATCTACGAGCAGTACTTC	CASSSKGRGEGIYEQYF	TRBD2	TRBJ2-7	few	TRBV7-8
TGTGCCAGCAATGGGGGCGTAATGACTGGGGAGCTGTTTTTT	CASNGGVMTGELFF	.	TRBJ2-2	.	TRBV7-3